The 27 T cell receptor beta chains given below trace back to one sample, sequenced in a study of cytomegalovirus exposure and HLA in healthy donors. Primers: 60 Vbeta forward and 13 Jbeta reverse. Using immunoSEQ multiplex PCR, the repertoire was profiled, and TCRdb retains in-frame clones only, with some absent. This table holds 170,000 or so clones, less than 90% found once. Sequencing input: PBMCs. These receptors originate from a man in his forties or fifties in good health and CMV-seronegative.

This chain links TRBV4-1 with TRBJ1-5; D is uncertain. V lost 0 bases and J lost 0, with 9 bases in between. The CDR3 length is 16 residues. Germline V lookup: CDR1 MGHRA, CDR2 YSYEKL. The DNA for the CDR3 is TGCGCCAGCAGCCAAGAACCGGGTTTTAGCAATCAGCCCCAGCATTTT. Amino acids: CASSQEPGFSNQPQHF.

The CDR3 spells CASRRRDSNTGELFF. CDR3 nucleotides: TGTGCCAGCAGACGGAGGGACTCAAACACCGGGGAGCTGTTTTTT. The V gene is TRBV7-9, the J gene TRBJ2-2, with D perhaps TRBD2 (6 bases). In germline, CDR1 is SEHNR, CDR2 FQNEAQ (reference sequence). The CDR3 extends over 15 amino acids. The V and J ends lost 6 bases and 2 bases respectively, with 13 bases between them.

The chain uses TRBV6-1 and TRBJ2-1, with D possibly matching TRBD2 (5 bases). Between the trimmed V and J ends, which lost 2 bases and 10 bases, there was a span of 15 bases. Germline assignment: CDR1 MNHNS and CDR2 SASEGT. The CDR3 extends over 14 amino acids. The CDR3 bases are TGTGCCAGCAGTGAACGGGGAAGGTTCGAGGAGCAGTTCTTC. Protein: CASSERGRFEEQFF.

The count of this clone is one. The J gene is TRBJ2-1, the V gene TRBV7-9, with D maybe TRBD2 (6 bases). The CDR3 consists of 14 residues. Germline V gene data show CDR1 as SEHNR and CDR2 as FQNEAQ (reference sequence). Trimming left V 3 bases short and J 3 bases short, with 9 bases between. CDR3 region: CASSFSGFYNEQFF. The CDR3 DNA is TGTGCCAGCAGCTTTAGCGGATTCTACAATGAGCAGTTCTTC.

The rearrangement links TRBV6-1 to TRBJ2-7, with 9 bases lining up with TRBD1. Per germline, CDR1 MNHNS and CDR2 SASEGT. V was pared by 7 bases and J by 4 bases, with 5 bases of the junction left unmatched. The CDR3 is made up of 13 amino acids. The CDR3 loop is CASTRQGGYEQYF. The CDR3 DNA reads as TGTGCCAGCACCCGACAGGGGGGTTACGAGCAGTACTTC.

This clone has a single count. V is TRBV7-2 and J is TRBJ2-2; 9 positions agree with TRBD1. The CDR3 consists of 17 residues. Germline values: CDR1 SGHTA, CDR2 FQGNSA. Trimming removed 5 bases from V and 1 base from J; junction bases left unmatched: 8. CDR3 sequence reads: CASSLGPGQGNTGELFF. CDR3 DNA sequence: TGTGCCAGCAGCCTCGGACCGGGACAGGGGAACACCGGGGAGCTGTTTTTT. The full variable domain, completed using reference TRBV7-2 and TRBJ2-2, is GAGVSQSPSNKVTEKGKDVELRCDPISGHTALYWYRQSLGQGLEFLIYFQGNSAPDKSGLPSDRFSAERTGGSVSTLTIQRTQQEDSAVYLCASSLGPGQGNTGELFFGEGSRLTVL.

This clone appeared once. The genes are TRBV28 and TRBJ2-7; 8 bases are a match to TRBD1. After removal of 4 bases from V and 5 bases from J, the junction contained 13 bases not matched to a gene. The CDR3 contains 16 residues. The V gene's germline CDR1 is MDHEN and CDR2 SYDVKM. The CDR3 protein is CASSSGQGQDRDEQYF. Here the CDR3 DNA reads TGTGCCAGCAGTTCTGGCCAGGGACAGGATAGAGACGAGCAGTACTTC. Full variable domain (remainder filled in from reference TRBV28 and TRBJ2-7): DVKVTQSSRYLVKRTGEKVFLECVQDMDHENMFWYRQDPGLGLRLIYFSYDVKMKEKGDIPEGYSVSREKKERFSLILESASTNQTSMYLCASSSGQGQDRDEQYFGPGTRLTVT.

The rearrangement uses TRBV11-2 and TRBJ2-1, with 13 bases matching TRBD2. Germline lookup yields CDR1 SGHAT and CDR2 FQNNGV. The length of the CDR3 is 16 residues. V lost 5 bases to trimming and J lost 7 bases; unmatched junction nucleotides: 8. CDR3 sequence reads: CASSPPGLAGRNEQFF. The CDR3 nucleotides are TGTGCCAGCAGCCCGCCGGGACTAGCGGGAAGGAATGAGCAGTTCTTC. Using reference TRBV11-2 and TRBJ2-1 for the parts outside the CDR3, the full variable domain is EAGVAQSPRYKIIEKRQSVAFWCNPISGHATLYWYQQILGQGPKLLIQFQNNGVVDDSQLPKDRFSAERLKGVDSTLKIQPAKLEDSAVYLCASSPPGLAGRNEQFFGPGTRLTVL.

The rearrangement joins TRBV29-1 to TRBJ2-5; TRBD1 matches 7 bases. The J call is doubtful: the DNA matches TRBJ2-7 better. The CDR3 contains 13 residues. Germline V gives CDR1 SQVTM, CDR2 ANQGSEA. CDR3 sequence reads: CSVVTGATYEQYF. The CDR3 DNA reads as TGCAGCGTTGTAACAGGGGCGACCTACGAGCAGTACTTC.

The rearrangement links TRBV7-9 to TRBJ2-3, with D maybe TRBD2 (5 bases). The CDR3 sequence is 13 residues long. Trimming took off 4 bases at V and 5 bases at J, with 10 bases between the two ends. Per germline, CDR1 SEHNR and CDR2 FQNEAQ (reference sequence). In DNA, the CDR3 is TGTGCCAGCAGCTCCCAAGAGGGAGATACGCAGTATTTT. Protein: CASSSQEGDTQYF.

The rearrangement uses TRBV7-9 and TRBJ2-2; a weak D match, TRBD2 (6 bases). Trimming removed 2 bases at V and 1 base at J, with 11 bases between. CDR3 length: 16 residues. Germline assignment: CDR1 SEHNR and CDR2 FQNEAQ (reference sequence). This chain's CDR3 is CASSLQGGLNTGELFF. CDR3 DNA: TGTGCCAGCAGCTTACAGGGAGGTTTGAACACCGGGGAGCTGTTTTTT.

The chain is built from TRBV7-8 and TRBJ1-2; a possible D gene is TRBD1 (6 bases). V was trimmed by 2 bases and J by 1 base, leaving 8 bases between them. The CDR3 totals 14 residues. CDR1 and CDR2 from the germline V gene are SGHVS and FQNEAQ. In nucleotides, the CDR3 is TGTGCCAGCAGCTTATGGACAGTTAACTATGGCTACACCTTC. Protein product: CASSLWTVNYGYTF.

V usage is TRBV7-2 and J usage is TRBJ2-7, with a tentative D call TRBD1 (7 bases). V was cut by 5 bases and J by 3 bases, with 17 bases left in between. CDR1 is SGHTA and CDR2 is FQGNSA in the germline V gene. The CDR3 contains 15 residues. This CDR3 reads CASSMKQGTHYEQYF. In DNA form, the CDR3 reads TGTGCCAGCAGCATGAAACAGGGGACTCACTACGAGCAGTACTTC.

V is TRBV11-2 and J is TRBJ1-1; D not resolved. The CDR3 runs to 13 residues. The V end was cut by 0 bases, the J end by 7 bases, with 9 bases between. Germline lookup yields CDR1 SGHAT and CDR2 FQNNGV. CDR3 nucleotide sequence: TGTGCCAGCAGCTTAGAAGTCGGGAGTGAAGCTTTCTTT. This gives the protein CASSLEVGSEAFF.

The rearrangement links TRBV7-9 to TRBJ2-5, with D tentatively TRBD1 (6 bases). Trimming took off 1 base at V and 1 base at J, with 7 bases between the two ends. This CDR3 comprises 14 residues. Germline CDR1 and CDR2: SEHNR and FQNEAQ (reference sequence). In DNA, the CDR3 is TGTGCCAGCAGCTTAGAGGGGGTCCAAGAGACCCAGTACTTC. It is translated as CASSLEGVQETQYF.

J is TRBJ1-3 and V is TRBV20-1; no definite D call. Per germline, CDR1 DFQATT and CDR2 SNEGSKA (reference sequence). Trimming stripped 7 bases from V and 2 bases from J, with 6 bases between. The CDR3 totals 11 residues. In DNA form, the CDR3 reads TGCAGTGTTCGGGCTGGAAACACCATATATTTT. Its translation: CSVRAGNTIYF.

The CDR3 DNA sequence: TGTGCCAGCAGCTTAGAACTAGCGGGACCCAACGAGCAGTACTTC. Its protein product is CASSLELAGPNEQYF. The chain couples TRBV7-8 to TRBJ2-7, with TRBD2 matching over 10 bases. This CDR3 is 15 amino acids long. V lost 1 base and J lost 5; bases outside the gene matches: 5. From germline, CDR1 is SGHVS and CDR2 FQNEAQ. Full variable domain (outside the CDR3, taken from reference TRBV7-8 and TRBJ2-7): GAGVSQSPRYKVAKRGQDVALRCDPISGHVSLFWYQQALGQGPEFLTYFQNEAQLDKSGLPSDRFFAERPEGSVSTLKIQRTQQEDSAVYLCASSLELAGPNEQYFGPGTRLTVT.

The chain couples TRBV9 to TRBJ1-1, with D uncertain. The ends were cut back, 3 bases at V and 0 bases at J, with 12 bases in the middle. CDR3 length equals 15 residues. The germline gives CDR1 SGDLS, CDR2 YYNGEE. CDR3 region: CASSGRSLLNTEAFF. For the CDR3, the DNA is TGTGCCAGCAGCGGCCGGTCTTTACTGAACACTGAAGCTTTCTTT. Filled out from reference TRBV9 and TRBJ1-1, the complete variable domain reads DSGVTQTPKHLITATGQRVTLRCSPRSGDLSVYWYQQSLDQGLQFLIQYYNGEERAKGNILERFSAQQFPDLHSELNLSSLELGDSALYFCASSGRSLLNTEAFFGQGTRLTVV.

The rearrangement joins TRBV7-9 to TRBJ1-4, with 8 bases aligning to TRBD1. The CDR3 totals 14 residues. Trimming removed 3 bases from V and 5 bases from J; junction bases left unmatched: 2. Germline values: CDR1 SEHNR, CDR2 FQNEAQ (reference sequence). Here the CDR3 reads CASSFTGGNEKLFF. The DNA of the CDR3 is TGTGCCAGCAGCTTTACAGGGGGGAATGAAAAACTGTTTTTT.

The chain joins TRBV18 to TRBJ2-1, with TRBD1 matching 8 bases. V was pared by 3 bases and J by 6 bases, with 13 bases of the junction left unmatched. Germline CDR1 and CDR2: KGHSH and LQKENI. The CDR3 has 17 amino acids. CDR3 coding DNA: TGTGCCAGCTCACCCATTCACCCAGGGGGCTTTTCCAATGAGCAGTTCTTC. Translating it yields CASSPIHPGGFSNEQFF.

J is TRBJ2-7 and V is TRBV7-9; the match to TRBD1 covers 9 bases. V lost 7 bases, J lost 2 bases, and 12 bases stayed unmatched. Looked up from germline, CDR1 is SEHNR and CDR2 is FQNEAQ (reference sequence). The CDR3 has 16 amino acids. As DNA, the CDR3 is TGTGCCAGCATCACGACGGGGGGACAGGGAGCCTACGAGCAGTACTTC. It specifies CASITTGGQGAYEQYF.

The chain carries TRBV28 and TRBJ1-1; 8 nucleotides align to TRBD1. V trimming: 8 bases; J trimming: 4 bases; junction bases outside the gene matches: 12. Per germline, CDR1 MDHEN and CDR2 SYDVKM. This CDR3 comprises 15 residues. The CDR3 coding sequence is TGTGCCAGCGACCCCAGGACAGGGCTAGGCACTGAAGCTTTCTTT. This gives the protein CASDPRTGLGTEAFF.

The chain's CDR3 is CASSQDQGLYNEQFF. The CDR3 DNA reads TGTGCCAGCAGCCAAGATCAGGGCCTCTACAATGAGCAGTTCTTC. This chain links TRBV14 with TRBJ2-1; tentative D call: TRBD1 (5 bases). The length of the CDR3 is 15 residues. Germline CDR1 SGHDN, CDR2 FVKESK. V was clipped by 0 bases and J by 3 bases, with 9 bases between them.

The rearrangement uses TRBV21-1 and TRBJ1-6; the DNA was not compared with TRBD1, the D call given in the table. TRBV21-1 is labeled a pseudogene. This CDR3 spans 17 amino acids. CDR3 protein: CASSHPSRDREGTPLHF. The CDR3 DNA reads TGTGCCAGCAGCCACCCCTCCAGGGACAGGGAAGGGACACCCCTCCACTTT.

This clone has a handful of counts. The CDR3 spells CASSQAIQEPNTEAFF. CDR3 coding DNA: TGCGCCAGCAGCCAAGCAATTCAGGAACCGAACACTGAAGCTTTCTTT. V and J are TRBV4-3 and TRBJ1-1; D is unresolved. CDR3 length: 16 residues. Trimming cost V 1 base and J 1 base, with 13 bases left between them. The germline gives CDR1 LGHNA, CDR2 YSLEER.

This clone was picked up a small number of times. The chain recombines TRBV7-2 with TRBJ2-2; D remains ambiguous. This CDR3 region has 12 residues. Germline V gene sequence: CDR1 SGHTA, CDR2 FQGNSA. V dropped 8 bases and J dropped 2 bases, with 6 bases sitting between them. The DNA of the CDR3 is TGTGCCAGCGGCCGTAACACCGGGGAGCTGTTTTTT. Its translation: CASGRNTGELFF.

The gene calls are TRBV19 and TRBJ2-5, with 7 bases identical to TRBD1. The junction had 6 bases not matched to a gene; V was cut back by 3 bases and J by 2 bases. Germline CDR1 reads LNHDA; CDR2 reads SQIVND (reference sequence). The CDR3 has 15 residues. CDR3 amino acids: CASSMGQSIQETQYF. Written as DNA, the CDR3 is TGTGCCAGTAGTATGGGACAGTCAATACAAGAGACCCAGTACTTC.